The 10 T cell receptor beta chains presented below share a single source sample, sequenced in a study of cytomegalovirus exposure and HLA in healthy donors. Assay: immunoSEQ multiplex PCR; the TCRdb copy retains only in-frame clones and omits some. This table holds some 250,000 clones, 80% to 95% found once. Specimen: PBMCs. The source is a woman aged 25 to 45 in good health and CMV-seronegative.

J is TRBJ2-1 and V is TRBV4-3; tentatively, D is TRBD2 (6 bases). The CDR3 is 17 amino acids. The V end lost 1 base, the J end lost 2 bases, and 15 bases lay between the germline ends. CDR1 and CDR2 (germline): LGHNA, YSLEER. DNA for the CDR3: TGCGCCAGCAGCCAAGGACAAGGGAGACTAGCCTACAATGAGCAGTTCTTC. It specifies CASSQGQGRLAYNEQFF.

CDR3 sequence reads: CASKGGGGNEQFF. CDR3 nucleotide sequence: TGTGCCAGCAAAGGAGGAGGGGGTAATGAGCAGTTCTTC. The chain joins TRBV6-5 to TRBJ2-1, with D perhaps given as TRBD1 or TRBD2 (6 bases each). CDR1 MNHEY and CDR2 SVGAGI come from the germline V gene. This CDR3 is built from 13 residues. V shed 7 bases and J shed 7 bases, with 14 bases lying between them.

A remark on this clone: This same CDR3 is encoded by further DNA sequences in the sample. This chain links TRBV27 with TRBJ2-7; no reliable D call. Germline CDR1 is MNHEY and CDR2 is SMNVEV (reference sequence). CDR3 length: 12 residues. V was clipped by 0 bases and J by 5 bases, with 5 bases between them. The CDR3 DNA reads TGTGCCAGCAGTTTATCACCCCACGAGCAGTACTTC. Protein: CASSLSPHEQYF.

The rearrangement links TRBV7-9 to TRBJ2-7; possible D gene TRBD2, 5 bases. The CDR3 consists of 15 residues. Germline CDR1 and CDR2: SEHNR and FQNEAQ (reference sequence). V lost 5 bases, J lost 3 bases, and 17 bases lay in between. The CDR3 DNA reads as TGTGCCAGCAGCCCTCCAGGTCCTGGAGGCTACGAGCAGTACTTC. It specifies CASSPPGPGGYEQYF.

This clone was seen only once. The CDR3: CASSPGTEPYEQYF. The DNA for the CDR3 is TGTGCCAGTAGTCCAGGGACGGAGCCCTACGAGCAGTACTTC. The genes are TRBV19 and TRBJ2-7; TRBD1 or TRBD2 may be the D gene (5 bases each). Trimming removed 5 bases at V and 2 bases at J, with 13 bases between. Germline-derived CDR1 and CDR2 are LNHDA and SQIVND (reference sequence). The CDR3 is 14 amino acids.

The rearrangement links TRBV7-8 to TRBJ1-3; 7 bases map to TRBD1. Trimming cost V 0 bases and J 0 bases; bases outside gene matches: 8. This CDR3 has 18 residues. Germline V gene data show CDR1 as SGHVS and CDR2 as FQNEAQ. The DNA of the CDR3 is TGTGCCAGCAGCTTAGCGCTAGGACAGGAGAGCTCTGGAAACACCATATATTTT. It translates to CASSLALGQESSGNTIYF.

Here the CDR3 DNA reads TGTGCCAGCAGCTTGTGGGGTTTCAACTCCAATCAGCCCCAGCATTTT. This gives the protein CASSLWGFNSNQPQHF. The rearrangement uses TRBV5-6 and TRBJ1-5; no definite D call. Per germline, CDR1 SGHDT and CDR2 YYEEEE. This CDR3 region has 16 residues. Trimming left V 1 base short and J 3 bases short, with 14 bases between. The complete variable domain, with remaining parts taken from reference TRBV5-6 and TRBJ1-5, reads DAGVTQSPTHLIKTRGQQVTLRCSPKSGHDTVSWYQQALGQGPQFIFQYYEEEERQRGNFPDRFSGHQFPNYSSELNVNALLLGDSALYLCASSLWGFNSNQPQHFGDGTRLSIL.

CDR3 loop: CASSVADGETQYF. The CDR3 DNA follows: TGTGCCAGCAGCGTAGCTGATGGGGAGACCCAGTACTTC. This chain connects TRBV9 to TRBJ2-5; D gene uncertain. Per the germline V gene, CDR1 is SGDLS and CDR2 is YYNGEE. V gave up 0 bases and J gave up 5 bases, with 8 bases separating them. The CDR3 is 13 residues long. The whole variable domain, remainder taken from reference TRBV9 and TRBJ2-5, is DSGVTQTPKHLITATGQRVTLRCSPRSGDLSVYWYQQSLDQGLQFLIQYYNGEERAKGNILERFSAQQFPDLHSELNLSSLELGDSALYFCASSVADGETQYFGPGTRLLVL.

V gene TRBV21-1 combines with J gene TRBJ1-3. TRBV21-1 is a recognized pseudogene. This CDR3 has 14 residues. In DNA, the CDR3 is TGTGCCAGCAGCATACGGGTTGGGGGAAACACCATATATTTT. As protein: CASSIRVGGNTIYF.

This clone has a handful of counts. A much more abundant neighbour one base away suggests this may be a read error. V is TRBV27 and J is TRBJ2-2, with no clear D. V was shortened by 5 bases and J by 0 bases, with 4 bases between the two germline ends. The CDR3 consists of 13 residues. The V gene's germline CDR1 is MNHEY and CDR2 SMNVEV (reference sequence). DNA of the CDR3: TGTGCCAGCAGTGCAGCGAACACCGGGGAGCTGTTTTTT. This gives the protein CASSAANTGELFF.